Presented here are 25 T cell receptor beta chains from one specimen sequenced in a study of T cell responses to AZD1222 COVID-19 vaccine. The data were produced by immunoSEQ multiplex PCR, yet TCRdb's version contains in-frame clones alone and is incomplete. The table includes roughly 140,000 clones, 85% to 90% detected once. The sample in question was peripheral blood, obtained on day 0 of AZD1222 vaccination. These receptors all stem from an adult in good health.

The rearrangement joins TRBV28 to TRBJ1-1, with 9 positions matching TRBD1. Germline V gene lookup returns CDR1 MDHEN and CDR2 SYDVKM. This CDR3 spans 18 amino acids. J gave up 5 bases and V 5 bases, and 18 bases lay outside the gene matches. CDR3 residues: CASSPLGTGGSGATEAFF. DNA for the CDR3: TGTGCCAGCAGTCCGTTGGGAACAGGGGGCTCTGGGGCGACTGAAGCTTTCTTT.

The CDR3 is CASLAGGMTYEQYF. CDR3 DNA sequence: TGTGCCAGTCTCGCGGGGGGCATGACCTACGAGCAGTACTTC. V and J are TRBV28 and TRBJ2-7, with 8 bases matching TRBD2. CDR1 and CDR2 (germline): MDHEN, SYDVKM. Trimming took 9 bases from V and 2 from J; bases not matched to a gene: 9. The CDR3 runs to 14 residues.

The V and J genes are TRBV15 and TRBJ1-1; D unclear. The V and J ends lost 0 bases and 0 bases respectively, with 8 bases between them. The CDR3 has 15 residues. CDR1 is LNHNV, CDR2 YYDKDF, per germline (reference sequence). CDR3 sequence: CATSREGTMNTEAFF. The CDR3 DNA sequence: TGTGCCACCAGCAGAGAGGGCACTATGAACACTGAAGCTTTCTTT.

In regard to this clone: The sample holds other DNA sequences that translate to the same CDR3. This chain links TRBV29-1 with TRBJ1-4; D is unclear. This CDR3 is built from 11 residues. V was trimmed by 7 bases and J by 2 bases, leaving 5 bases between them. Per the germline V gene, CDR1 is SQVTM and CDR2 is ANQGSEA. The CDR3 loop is CSGGTNEKLFF. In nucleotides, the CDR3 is TGCAGCGGAGGGACTAATGAAAAACTGTTTTTT.

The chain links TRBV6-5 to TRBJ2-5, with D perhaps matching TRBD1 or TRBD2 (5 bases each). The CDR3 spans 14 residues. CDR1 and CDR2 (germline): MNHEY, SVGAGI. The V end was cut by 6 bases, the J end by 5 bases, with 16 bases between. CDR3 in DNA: TGTGCCAGCAGCCCGGGGACGAGGCGGGAGACCCAGTACTTC. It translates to CASSPGTRRETQYF.

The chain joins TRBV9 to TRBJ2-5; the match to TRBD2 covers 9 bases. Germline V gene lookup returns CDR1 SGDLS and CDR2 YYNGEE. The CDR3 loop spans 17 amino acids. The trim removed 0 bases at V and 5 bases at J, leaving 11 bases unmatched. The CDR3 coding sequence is TGTGCCAGCAGCGTAGGTCTTGGCGGGAGGGCCGAGGAGACCCAGTACTTC. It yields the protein CASSVGLGGRAEETQYF.

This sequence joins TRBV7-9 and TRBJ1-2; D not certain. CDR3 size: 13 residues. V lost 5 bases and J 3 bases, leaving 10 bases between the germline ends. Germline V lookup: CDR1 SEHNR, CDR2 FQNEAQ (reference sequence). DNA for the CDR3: TGTGCCAGCAGCCCTCCGAGGGACTATGGCTACACCTTC. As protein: CASSPPRDYGYTF.

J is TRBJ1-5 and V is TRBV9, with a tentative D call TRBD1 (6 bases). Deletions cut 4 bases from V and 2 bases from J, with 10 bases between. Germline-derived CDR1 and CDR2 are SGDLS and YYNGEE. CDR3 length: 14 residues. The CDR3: CASSKTGRNQPQHF. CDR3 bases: TGTGCCAGCAGCAAGACAGGACGCAATCAGCCCCAGCATTTT.

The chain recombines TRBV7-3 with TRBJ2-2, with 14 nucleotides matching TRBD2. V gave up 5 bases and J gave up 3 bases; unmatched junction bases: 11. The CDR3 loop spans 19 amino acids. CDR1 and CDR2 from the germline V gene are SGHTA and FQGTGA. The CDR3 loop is CASSGRGLAGVEDTGELFF. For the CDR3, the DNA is TGTGCCAGCAGCGGACGGGGACTAGCGGGAGTGGAGGACACCGGGGAGCTGTTTTTT.

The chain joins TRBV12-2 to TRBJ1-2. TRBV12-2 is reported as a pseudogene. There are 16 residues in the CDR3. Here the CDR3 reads CASRLVSGARDYGYTF. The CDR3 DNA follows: TGTGCAAGTCGCTTAGTATCGGGGGCGAGGGACTATGGCTACACCTTC.

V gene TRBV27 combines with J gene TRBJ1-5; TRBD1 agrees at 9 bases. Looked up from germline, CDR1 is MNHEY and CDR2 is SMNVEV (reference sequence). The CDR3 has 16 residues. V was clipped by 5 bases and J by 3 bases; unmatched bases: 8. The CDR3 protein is CASSPRTGVFNQPQHF. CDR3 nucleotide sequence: TGTGCCAGCAGTCCCCGGACAGGGGTGTTCAATCAGCCCCAGCATTTT.

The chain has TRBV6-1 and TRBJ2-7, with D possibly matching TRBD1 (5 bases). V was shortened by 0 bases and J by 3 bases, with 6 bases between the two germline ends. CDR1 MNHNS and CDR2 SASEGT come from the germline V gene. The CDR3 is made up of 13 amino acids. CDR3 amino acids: CASSEAGDYEQYF. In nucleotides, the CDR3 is TGTGCCAGCAGTGAAGCAGGGGACTACGAGCAGTACTTC.

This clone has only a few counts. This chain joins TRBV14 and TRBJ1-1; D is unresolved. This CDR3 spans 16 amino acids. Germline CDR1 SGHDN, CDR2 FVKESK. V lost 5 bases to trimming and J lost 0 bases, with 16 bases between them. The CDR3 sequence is CASSKIDDTLNTEAFF. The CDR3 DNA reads TGTGCCAGCAGCAAAATAGATGACACCTTGAACACTGAAGCTTTCTTT.

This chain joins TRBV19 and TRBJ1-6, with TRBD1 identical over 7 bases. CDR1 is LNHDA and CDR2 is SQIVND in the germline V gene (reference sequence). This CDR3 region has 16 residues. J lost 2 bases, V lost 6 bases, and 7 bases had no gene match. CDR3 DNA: TGTGCCAGTAGCATGACAGGGATCACCTATAATTCACCCCTCCACTTT. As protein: CASSMTGITYNSPLHF.

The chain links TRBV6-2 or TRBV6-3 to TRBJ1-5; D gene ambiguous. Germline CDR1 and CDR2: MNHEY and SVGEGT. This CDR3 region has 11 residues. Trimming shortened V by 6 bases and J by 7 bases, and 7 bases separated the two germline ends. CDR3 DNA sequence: TGTGCCAGCAGCCGGCCCCAGCCCCAGCATTTT. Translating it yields CASSRPQPQHF.

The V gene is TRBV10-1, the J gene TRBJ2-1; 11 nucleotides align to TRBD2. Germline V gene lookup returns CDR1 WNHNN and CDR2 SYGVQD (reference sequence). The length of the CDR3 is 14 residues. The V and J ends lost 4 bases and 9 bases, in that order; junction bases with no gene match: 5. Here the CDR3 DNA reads TGCGCCAGCAGTGCTAGCGGGAGGCCCCGTGAGCAGTTCTTC. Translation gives CASSASGRPREQFF.

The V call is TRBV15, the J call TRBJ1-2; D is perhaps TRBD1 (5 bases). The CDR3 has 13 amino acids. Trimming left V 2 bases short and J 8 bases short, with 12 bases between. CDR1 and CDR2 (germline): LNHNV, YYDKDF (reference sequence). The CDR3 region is CATSRTGQRGYTF. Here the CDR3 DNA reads TGTGCCACCAGCAGAACTGGACAACGGGGCTACACCTTC.

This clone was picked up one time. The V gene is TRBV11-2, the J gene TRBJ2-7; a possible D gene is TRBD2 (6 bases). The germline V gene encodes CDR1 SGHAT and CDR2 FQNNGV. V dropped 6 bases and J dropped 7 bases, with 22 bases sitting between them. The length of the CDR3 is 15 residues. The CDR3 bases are TGTGCCAGCAGTCCAATCCTGGGGGTGCTAGCGGAGCAGTACTTC. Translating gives CASSPILGVLAEQYF.

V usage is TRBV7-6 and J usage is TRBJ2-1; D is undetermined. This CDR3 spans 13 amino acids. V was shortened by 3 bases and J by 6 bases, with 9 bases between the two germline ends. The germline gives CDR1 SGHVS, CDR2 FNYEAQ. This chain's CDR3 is CASSLKLLNEQFF. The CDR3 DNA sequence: TGTGCCAGCAGCTTGAAACTCCTCAATGAGCAGTTCTTC.

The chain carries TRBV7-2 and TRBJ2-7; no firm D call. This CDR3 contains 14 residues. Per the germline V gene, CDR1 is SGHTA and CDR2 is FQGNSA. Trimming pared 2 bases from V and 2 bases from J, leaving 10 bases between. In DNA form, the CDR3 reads TGTGCCAGCAGCTTAATCGCGGAGACCTACGAGCAGTACTTC. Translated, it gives CASSLIAETYEQYF.

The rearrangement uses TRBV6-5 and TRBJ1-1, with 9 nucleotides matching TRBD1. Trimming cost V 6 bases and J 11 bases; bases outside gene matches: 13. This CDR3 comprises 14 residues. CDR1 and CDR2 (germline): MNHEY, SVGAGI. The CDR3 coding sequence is TGTGCCAGCAGCAGTCTCACAGGGGGCGGAGGTGCTTTCTTT. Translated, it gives CASSSLTGGGGAFF.

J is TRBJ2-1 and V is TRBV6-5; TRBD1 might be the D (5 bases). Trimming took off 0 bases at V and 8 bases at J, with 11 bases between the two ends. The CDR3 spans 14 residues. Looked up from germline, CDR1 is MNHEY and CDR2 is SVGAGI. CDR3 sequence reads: CASSYSQGWYEQFF. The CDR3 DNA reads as TGTGCCAGCAGTTACTCCCAGGGTTGGTATGAGCAGTTCTTC.

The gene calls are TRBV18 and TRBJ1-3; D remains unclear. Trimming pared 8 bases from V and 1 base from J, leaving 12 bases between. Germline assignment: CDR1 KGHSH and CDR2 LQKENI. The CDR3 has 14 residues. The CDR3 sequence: CASREMSSGNTIYF. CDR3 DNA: TGTGCCAGCAGGGAGATGTCGTCTGGAAACACCATATATTTT.

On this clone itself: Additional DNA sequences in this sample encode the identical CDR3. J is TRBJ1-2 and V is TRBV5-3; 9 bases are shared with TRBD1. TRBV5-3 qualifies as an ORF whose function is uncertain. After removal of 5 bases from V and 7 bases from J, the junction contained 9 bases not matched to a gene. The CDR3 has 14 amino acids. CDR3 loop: CARRPDRGRSGYTF. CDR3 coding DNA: TGTGCCAGAAGGCCGGACAGGGGACGAAGTGGCTACACCTTC.

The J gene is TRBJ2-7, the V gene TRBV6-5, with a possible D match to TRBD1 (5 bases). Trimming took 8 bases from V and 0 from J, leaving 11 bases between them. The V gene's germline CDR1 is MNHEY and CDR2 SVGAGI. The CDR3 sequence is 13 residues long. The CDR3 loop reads CASGAVGSYEQYF. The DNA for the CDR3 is TGTGCCAGCGGGGCGGTAGGCTCCTACGAGCAGTACTTC.